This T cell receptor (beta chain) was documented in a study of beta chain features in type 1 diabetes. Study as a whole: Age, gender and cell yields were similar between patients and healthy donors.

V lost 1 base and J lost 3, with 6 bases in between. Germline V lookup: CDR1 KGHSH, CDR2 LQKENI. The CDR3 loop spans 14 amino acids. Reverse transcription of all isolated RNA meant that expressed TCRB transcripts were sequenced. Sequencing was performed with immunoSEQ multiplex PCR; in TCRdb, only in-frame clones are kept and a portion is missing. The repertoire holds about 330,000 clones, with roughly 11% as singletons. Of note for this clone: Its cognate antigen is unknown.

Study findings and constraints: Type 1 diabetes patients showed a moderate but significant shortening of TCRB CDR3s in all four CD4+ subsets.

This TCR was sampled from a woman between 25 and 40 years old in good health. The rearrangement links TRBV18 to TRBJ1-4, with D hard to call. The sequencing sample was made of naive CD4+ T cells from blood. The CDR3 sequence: CASSPQGANEKLFF. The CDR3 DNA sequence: TGTGCCAGCTCACCACAGGGAGCTAATGAAAAACTGTTTTTT.